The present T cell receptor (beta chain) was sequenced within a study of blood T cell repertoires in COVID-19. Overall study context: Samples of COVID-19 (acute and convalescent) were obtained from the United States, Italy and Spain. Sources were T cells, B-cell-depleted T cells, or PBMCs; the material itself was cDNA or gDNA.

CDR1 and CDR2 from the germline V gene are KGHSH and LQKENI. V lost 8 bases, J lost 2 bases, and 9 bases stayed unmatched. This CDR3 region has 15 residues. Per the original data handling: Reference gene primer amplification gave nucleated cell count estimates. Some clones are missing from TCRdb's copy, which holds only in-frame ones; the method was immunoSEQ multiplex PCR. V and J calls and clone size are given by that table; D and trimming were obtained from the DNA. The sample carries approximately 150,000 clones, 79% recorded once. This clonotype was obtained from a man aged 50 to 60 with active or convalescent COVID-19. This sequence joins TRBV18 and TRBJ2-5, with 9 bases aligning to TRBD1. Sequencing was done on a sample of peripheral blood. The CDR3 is CASTAPGTGQETQYF. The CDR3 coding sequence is TGTGCCAGCACTGCGCCCGGGACAGGGCAAGAGACCCAGTACTTC.